This is a list of T cell receptor beta chains from one sample in a study of T cell responses to AZD1222 COVID-19 vaccine. Here immunoSEQ multiplex PCR was the method, and the copy in TCRdb shows in-frame clones only, minus some. The data hold roughly 100,000 clones, with about 89% observed a single time. Sequencing used peripheral blood, obtained 28 days after the second dose of the MenACWY control vaccine. These receptor sequences come from an adult who received the MenACWY meningococcal vaccine as a control. Each CDR3 is given with its conserved first and last residue. A D gene is named only where the DNA matches it firmly.

CDR3nt,CDR3aa,j_gene,v_gene,d_gene
TGTGCCAGCAGTACCCCCGGGACAGGGAACTATGGCTACACCTTC,CASSTPGTGNYGYTF,TRBJ1-2,TRBV28,TRBD1
TGTGCCAGCAGCCAATGGGGGAGCGGGGGCCTCTACAATGAGCAGTTCTTC,CASSQWGSGGLYNEQFF,TRBJ2-1,TRBV7-9,TRBD2
TGCGCCAGCAGCCAAGATTGGGGGTGGAATGAGCAGTTCTTC,CASSQDWGWNEQFF,TRBJ2-1,TRBV4-3,-
TGTGCCAGCAGCGAAGACAGGGGGCGCGTCGCCGGGGAGCTGTTTTTT,CASSEDRGRVAGELFF,TRBJ2-2,TRBV5-4,TRBD1
TGTGCCAGCAGTTCTGTACCGGAATCACCCCTCCACTTT,CASSSVPESPLHF,TRBJ1-6,TRBV7-2,-
TGTGCCAGCAGCCCGGGACGGTATAATGAAAAACTGTTTTTT,CASSPGRYNEKLFF,TRBJ1-4,TRBV6-5,-
TGCGCCAGCAGCCACCTAGCGGGTGAGGACACCGGGGAGCTGTTTTTT,CASSHLAGEDTGELFF,TRBJ2-2,TRBV4-3,TRBD2
TGTGCCAGCAGTTTAGGGTACCTGGAGACCCAGTACTTC,CASSLGYLETQYF,TRBJ2-5,TRBV12-3/TRBV12-4,-
TGTGCCACCAGTGATCCGCGCTCAGGCACAGATACGCAGTATTTT,CATSDPRSGTDTQYF,TRBJ2-3,TRBV24-1,-
TGTGCCAGCTCAAACCAAGGTAGAGAGACCCAGTACTTC,CASSNQGRETQYF,TRBJ2-5,TRBV18,-
TGTGCCAGCAGCCCACCCGGGACAGGGTTCACAGATACGCAGTATTTT,CASSPPGTGFTDTQYF,TRBJ2-3,TRBV7-2,TRBD1
TGTGCCAGCAGTAAATTTGGAGGGTTCGCAAACACTGAAGCTTTCTTT,CASSKFGGFANTEAFF,TRBJ1-1,TRBV7-2,-
TGTGCCAGCAGACATACCTACAGGACAGGGAGGTCCGGGGAGCTGTTTTTT,CASRHTYRTGRSGELFF,TRBJ2-2,TRBV3-1/TRBV3-2,TRBD1
TGTGCCAGTGGGGAAGCAACTAATGAAAAACTGTTTTTT,CASGEATNEKLFF,TRBJ1-4,TRBV18,-
TGTGCCAGCAGCCCGGACAGGGGACAAACTTATGGCTACACCTTC,CASSPDRGQTYGYTF,TRBJ1-2,TRBV7-2,TRBD1
TGTGCCAGTAGCCTACAAGAGACCCAGTACTTC,CASSLQETQYF,TRBJ2-5,TRBV19,-
TGTGCCAGCAGCCAAGAACAGGACAGGGGTCGAGGCTACACCTTC,CASSQEQDRGRGYTF,TRBJ1-2,TRBV14,TRBD1